This T cell receptor (beta chain) was recorded in a study of shared clonotypes between healthy human individuals. Study-level results: Represented diversity (both genetic and exposure-history) was limited by the small number of donors. The study generally estimated greater richness for naive than memory subsets.

Several immunoSEQ plates received, in even portions, the genomic DNA of each subset. On sorted subsets, replicate PCRs used roughly 190 ng DNA, or 31,000 or so T cell genomes. Assay: immunoSEQ multiplex PCR; the TCRdb copy retains only in-frame clones and omits some. The data show approximately 97,000 clones, less than 80% seen once. To note about this clone: Its specificity is not known.

The V gene end was trimmed by 0 bases and the J gene end by 2 bases; junction bases not matched to a gene: 6. The germline gives CDR1 SGHRS, CDR2 YFSETQ. This CDR3 comprises 16 residues. The TCR sequence derives from a man younger than 45 in good health. Sample: memory CD8+ T cells sorted from blood. Regarding subset: CD45RO+ cells pooled with CCR7-negative TemRA cells. The V call is TRBV5-1, the J call TRBJ2-7; 9 nucleotides line up with TRBD2. CDR3 sequence reads: CASSLGASGTTYEQYF. CDR3 coding DNA: TGCGCCAGCAGCTTGGGGGCTAGCGGGACCACCTACGAGCAGTACTTC.